These 6 T cell receptor beta chains originate from one sample sequenced in a study of blood T cells in healthy people across ages. Using a J-beta primer mix together with a sample-barcoded 5' primer, a second PCR was run for about 6 to 11 cycles. TCRdb re-called the 5' RACE reads with MiXCR, one entry per CDR3 protein. The table records around 800,000 distinct CDR3 sequences, about 46% of them present only once. Sequenced: blood. Every receptor here comes from a man older than 75 in good health.

This clonotype was counted a few times. The chain links TRBV18 to TRBJ2-5; 8 bases match TRBD1. The J call may be faulty, since TRBJ2-7 better matches the DNA end. In germline, CDR1 is KGHSH, CDR2 LQKENI. This CDR3 is built from 13 residues. CDR3 loop: CASSGQGGGEQYF. The CDR3, as DNA: TGTGCCAGCTCAGGACAGGGTGGAGGCGAGCAGTACTTC.

The chain is built from TRBV20-1 and TRBJ2-1; D is unresolved. Deletions cut 0 bases from V and 4 bases from J, with 13 bases between. This CDR3 has 15 residues. Germline loops: CDR1 DFQATT, CDR2 SNEGSKA (reference sequence). The CDR3 DNA follows: TGCAGTGCTAGAGATCAAATGGGCAGATACAATGAGCAGTTCTTC. It codes for CSARDQMGRYNEQFF.

The chain joins TRBV7-2 to TRBJ2-2, with 7 bases lining up with TRBD1. This CDR3 has 15 residues. Trimming removed 2 bases from V and 3 bases from J; junction bases left unmatched: 3. Germline V gene sequence: CDR1 SGHTA, CDR2 FQGNSA. CDR3 coding DNA: TGTGCCAGCAGCTTAAGGCAGGGGGACACCGGGGAGCTGTTTTTT. It is translated as CASSLRQGDTGELFF.

This sequence joins TRBV10-3 and TRBJ1-6, with a weak D call TRBD1 (5 bases). The CDR3 spans 14 residues. Trimming pared 6 bases from V and 8 bases from J, leaving 14 bases between. Germline values: CDR1 ENHRY, CDR2 SYGVKD. CDR3 loop: CAIRGNRHHSPLHF. The DNA for the CDR3 is TGTGCCATCAGGGGCAACAGGCATCATTCACCCCTCCACTTT.

This clonotype was picked up many times. This chain connects TRBV7-9 to TRBJ2-7; D ambiguous. V lost 5 bases to trimming and J lost 2 bases, with 10 bases between them. CDR1 and CDR2 (germline): SEHNR, FQNEAQ (reference sequence). The CDR3 is 13 amino acids. The CDR3 DNA follows: TGTGCCAGCAGCCCCGCGCAGACCTACGAGCAGTACTTC. Translated: CASSPAQTYEQYF.

Comments on this clonotype: With a much larger clone just one base away, this may be a read error. The V and J genes are TRBV7-2 and TRBJ2-5; 7 nucleotides line up with TRBD2. Gene TRBJ2-7 matches the end of the DNA better, so the J call may be wrong. The CDR3 sequence is 15 residues long. Germline V gene data show CDR1 as SGHTA and CDR2 as FQGNSA. CDR3 nucleotides: TGTGCCAGCAGCTTGTTAGCGGGCATTTCCGACGAGCAGTACTTC. Translating gives CASSLLAGISDEQYF.